This TCR beta chain comes out of a study of cytomegalovirus exposure and HLA in healthy donors. At the level of the study: In an early release, HLA-typed donors contributed some 88 million unique TCR sequences. For the roughly 390 genotyped donors, 81% fell within the Caucasian-associated ancestry cluster.

CDR1 is SGHTA, CDR2 FQGNSA, per germline. J was trimmed by 4 bases and V by 5 bases; bases with no gene match: 6. This CDR3 is 16 amino acids long. This clone has at least ten counts. Antigen unknown. Primers: 60 Vbeta forward and 13 Jbeta reverse. TCRdb keeps only in-frame clones here, not all; method: immunoSEQ multiplex PCR. The sample lists about 180,000 clones, roughly 80% seen once, with approximately 2.3% in the top ten. General study results and limits: Some public TCRs appeared in many individuals, while most sequences were rare. TCR beta sequences numbering around 15,000 were associated with HLA alleles at 0.05 false discovery rate in a later analysis.

The sequenced sample was PBMCs. This clonotype was sampled from a male donor in good health and CMV-seronegative. The chain couples TRBV7-2 to TRBJ2-3; TRBD2 agrees at 13 bases. DNA for the CDR3: TGTGCCAGCAGCGTCACTAGCGGGAGGGGAGCAGATACGCAGTATTTT. Its protein is CASSVTSGRGADTQYF.